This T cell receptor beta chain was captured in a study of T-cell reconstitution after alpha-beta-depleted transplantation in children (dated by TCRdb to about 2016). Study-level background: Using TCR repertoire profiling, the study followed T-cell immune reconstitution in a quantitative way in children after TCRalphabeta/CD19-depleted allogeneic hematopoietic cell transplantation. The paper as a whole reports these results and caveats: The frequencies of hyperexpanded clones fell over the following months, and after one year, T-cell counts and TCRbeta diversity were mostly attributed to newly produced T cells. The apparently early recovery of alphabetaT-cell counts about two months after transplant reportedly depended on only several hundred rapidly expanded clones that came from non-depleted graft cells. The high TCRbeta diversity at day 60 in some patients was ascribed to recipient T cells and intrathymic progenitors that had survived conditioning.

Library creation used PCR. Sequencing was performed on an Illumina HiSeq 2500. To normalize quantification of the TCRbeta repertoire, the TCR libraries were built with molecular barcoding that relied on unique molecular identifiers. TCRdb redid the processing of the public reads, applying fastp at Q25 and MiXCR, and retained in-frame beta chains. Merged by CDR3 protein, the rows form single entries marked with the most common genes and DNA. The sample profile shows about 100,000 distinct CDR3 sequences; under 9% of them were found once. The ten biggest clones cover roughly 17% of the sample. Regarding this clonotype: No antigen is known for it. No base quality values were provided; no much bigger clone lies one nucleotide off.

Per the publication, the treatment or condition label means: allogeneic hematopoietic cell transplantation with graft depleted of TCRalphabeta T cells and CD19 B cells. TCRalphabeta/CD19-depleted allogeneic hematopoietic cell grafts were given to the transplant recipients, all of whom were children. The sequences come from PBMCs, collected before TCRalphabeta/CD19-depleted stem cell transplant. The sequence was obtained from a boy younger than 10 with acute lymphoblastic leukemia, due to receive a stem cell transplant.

The DNA is as follows: TGTGCCAGCAGAGACGTCAACACCAAGGAGGTCAATCAGCCCCAGCATTTT. This yields the protein CASRDVNTKEVNQPQHF. The chain links TRBV6-1 with TRBJ1-5; the D gene lacks a confident call. The cysteine opens and the phenylalanine closes a CDR3 of 17 amino acids. Left in the record is the CDR3 DNA by itself, 51 bases read in frame from the first base. V is pared back by 6 bases and J by 3 bases, with 21 bases lying between the germline termini. From a lookup of the germline V gene, CDR1 and CDR2 are MNHNS and SASEGT.